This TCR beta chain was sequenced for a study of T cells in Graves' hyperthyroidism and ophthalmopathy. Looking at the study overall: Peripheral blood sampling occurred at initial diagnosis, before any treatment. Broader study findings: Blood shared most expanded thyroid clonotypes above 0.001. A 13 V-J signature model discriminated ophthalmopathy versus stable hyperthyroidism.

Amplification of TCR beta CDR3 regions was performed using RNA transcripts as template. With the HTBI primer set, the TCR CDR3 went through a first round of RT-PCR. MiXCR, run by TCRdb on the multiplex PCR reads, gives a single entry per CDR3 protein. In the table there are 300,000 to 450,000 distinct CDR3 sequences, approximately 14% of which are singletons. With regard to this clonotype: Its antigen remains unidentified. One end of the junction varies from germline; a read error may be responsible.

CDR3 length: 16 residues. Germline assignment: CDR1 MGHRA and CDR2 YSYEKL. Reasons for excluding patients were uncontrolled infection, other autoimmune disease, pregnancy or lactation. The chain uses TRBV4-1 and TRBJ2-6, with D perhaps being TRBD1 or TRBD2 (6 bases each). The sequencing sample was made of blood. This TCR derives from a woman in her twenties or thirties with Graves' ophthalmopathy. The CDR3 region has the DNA TGCGCCAGCAGCCCCGGACGGGACTGGGGGGCCAACGTCCTGGCTTTC. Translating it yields CASSPGRDWGANVLAF.